The source of this T cell receptor (beta chain) is a study of T cell responses to AZD1222 COVID-19 vaccine. Study-wide results and caveats: Clonal diversity may have been underestimated in mostly white British donors. Nearly half of spike-specific TCRs reportedly go after variant regions that carry no mutations.

Sequenced by immunoSEQ multiplex PCR; TCRdb stores in-frame clones only, minus some. The sample comprises roughly 110,000 clones, about nine tenths of which are singletons, and roughly 6.2% rests with the top ten. As regards this clone: As yet, its antigen is unknown.

Deletions cut 7 bases from V and 4 bases from J, with 16 bases between. Germline V gives CDR1 LNHDA, CDR2 SQIVND (reference sequence). This CDR3 is built from 14 residues. This specimen was peripheral blood, taken 28 days after the second AZD1222 dose. This sequence originates from an adult who received the AZD1222 COVID-19 vaccine. The V and J genes are TRBV19 and TRBJ1-2, with unresolved D. The CDR3 sequence: CASKAGLSVYGYTF. In nucleotides, the CDR3 is TGTGCCAGTAAGGCCGGGCTAAGCGTCTATGGCTACACCTTC.